The T cell receptor (beta chain) under discussion was sequenced for a study of beta chain features in type 1 diabetes. The study's findings and limits: Researchers report that Type 1 diabetes patients had moderately but significantly shorter TCRB CDR3s across all four CD4+ subsets. A greater similarity of naive, central memory and Treg TCRB repertoires was seen among patients than among healthy donors.

This clone was detected a few times. Antigen specificity is unknown. Trimming shortened V by 0 bases and J by 5 bases, and 15 bases separated the two germline ends. In germline, CDR1 is KGHSH, CDR2 LQKENI. This CDR3 contains 16 residues. Sequenced material consisted of expressed TCRB transcripts (all of the isolated RNA was reverse transcribed). Some clones are missing from TCRdb's copy, which holds only in-frame ones; the method was immunoSEQ multiplex PCR. The table lists a few hundred thousand clones, 15% to 20% of them singletons. Based on CD45RO/CCR7/CD25/CD127/CD95/CD27, CD4+ regulatory, stem cell-like memory, naive and central memory cells were sorted.

The chain recombines TRBV18 with TRBJ2-3; a possible D gene is TRBD1 (6 bases). This sequence was found in a man aged 25 to 40 with type 1 diabetes. Input material: naive CD4+ T cells from blood. CDR3 protein: CASSPPGSGAGDTQYF. As DNA, the CDR3 is TGTGCCAGCTCACCACCGGGATCAGGGGCCGGAGATACGCAGTATTTT.